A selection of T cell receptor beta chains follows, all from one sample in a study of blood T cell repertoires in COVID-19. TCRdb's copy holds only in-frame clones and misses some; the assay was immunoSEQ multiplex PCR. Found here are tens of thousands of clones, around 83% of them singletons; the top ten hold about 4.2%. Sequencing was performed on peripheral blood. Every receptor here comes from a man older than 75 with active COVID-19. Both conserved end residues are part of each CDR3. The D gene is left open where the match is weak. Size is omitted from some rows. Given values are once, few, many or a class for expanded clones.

CDR3 protein: CASSFILSQANTGELFF
CDR3 DNA: TGTGCCAGCAGCTTTATCTTATCCCAGGCGAACACCGGGGAGCTGTTTTTT
V gene: TRBV7-9
J gene: TRBJ2-2
D gene: .
clone size: .

CDR3 protein: CASSFAGTETQYF
CDR3 DNA: TGTGCCAGCAGTTTTGCGGGAACGGAGACCCAGTACTTC
V gene: TRBV28
J gene: TRBJ2-5
D gene: .
clone size: .

CDR3 protein: CASSHALGTTDTQYF
CDR3 DNA: TGTGCCAGCAGCCACGCCCTAGGTACGACAGATACGCAGTATTTT
V gene: TRBV14
J gene: TRBJ2-3
D gene: .
clone size: .

CDR3 protein: CATSVRDRATNYGYTF
CDR3 DNA: TGTGCCACCAGCGTCCGGGACAGGGCCACTAACTATGGCTACACCTTC
V gene: TRBV15
J gene: TRBJ1-2
D gene: TRBD1
clone size: .

CDR3 protein: CAWSLQGGTQYF
CDR3 DNA: TGTGCCTGGAGTCTTCAAGGGGGTACGCAGTATTTT
V gene: TRBV30
J gene: TRBJ2-3
D gene: .
clone size: few

CDR3 protein: CASSQVRTSGIQETQYF
CDR3 DNA: TGCGCCAGCAGCCAAGTGAGGACTAGCGGGATACAAGAGACCCAGTACTTC
V gene: TRBV4-1
J gene: TRBJ2-5
D gene: TRBD2
clone size: .

CDR3 protein: CASSKNSVITGHNSPLHF
CDR3 DNA: TGTGCCAGCAGTAAGAATTCGGTGATTACAGGGCACAATTCACCCCTCCACTTT
V gene: TRBV6-4
J gene: TRBJ1-6
D gene: .
clone size: .

CDR3 protein: CASSLARPGGRGDTQYF
CDR3 DNA: TGTGCCAGCAGCTTAGCGCGACCCGGCGGGAGAGGAGATACGCAGTATTTT
V gene: TRBV7-8
J gene: TRBJ2-3
D gene: TRBD2
clone size: .

CDR3 protein: CASSLRTGDNSPLHF
CDR3 DNA: TGTGCCAGTAGTCTCCGGACAGGGGATAATTCACCCCTCCACTTT
V gene: TRBV19
J gene: TRBJ1-6
D gene: TRBD1
clone size: .

CDR3 protein: CASQTSGTYEQYF
CDR3 DNA: TGTGCCAGCCAGACTAGCGGGACTTACGAGCAGTACTTC
V gene: TRBV28
J gene: TRBJ2-7
D gene: TRBD2
clone size: .

CDR3 protein: CSAHRVYEQFF
CDR3 DNA: TGCAGTGCCCATCGGGTGTATGAGCAGTTCTTC
V gene: TRBV20-1
J gene: TRBJ2-1
D gene: .
clone size: .

CDR3 protein: CASSFIGGDYSNQPQHF
CDR3 DNA: TGTGCCAGCAGTTTTATAGGGGGCGACTATAGCAATCAGCCCCAGCATTTT
V gene: TRBV28
J gene: TRBJ1-5
D gene: TRBD1
clone size: .

CDR3 protein: CSAPQAREQYF
CDR3 DNA: TGCAGTGCTCCCCAGGCCCGCGAGCAGTACTTC
V gene: TRBV20-1
J gene: TRBJ2-7
D gene: .
clone size: .

CDR3 protein: CASSQVGTSDTQYF
CDR3 DNA: TGTGCCAGCAGCCAAGTTGGGACTAGCGATACGCAGTATTTT
V gene: TRBV7-3
J gene: TRBJ2-3
D gene: TRBD2
clone size: .

CDR3 protein: CASSFSGTANTGELFF
CDR3 DNA: TGTGCCAGCAGTTTTTCCGGGACAGCGAACACCGGGGAGCTGTTTTTT
V gene: TRBV7-3
J gene: TRBJ2-2
D gene: TRBD1
clone size: .

CDR3 protein: CASSPSASGPYNEQFF
CDR3 DNA: TGTGCCAGCAGCCCTTCCGCTAGCGGGCCCTACAATGAGCAGTTCTTC
V gene: TRBV6-2/TRBV6-3
J gene: TRBJ2-1
D gene: TRBD2
clone size: .

CDR3 protein: CASSAGLAGDQETQYF
CDR3 DNA: TGTGCCAGCAGCGCCGGACTAGCGGGAGACCAAGAGACCCAGTACTTC
V gene: TRBV7-3
J gene: TRBJ2-5
D gene: TRBD2
clone size: .

CDR3 protein: CASSHPTRSHEQFF
CDR3 DNA: TGCGCCAGCAGCCATCCTACTAGGAGCCATGAGCAGTTCTTC
V gene: TRBV4-1
J gene: TRBJ2-1
D gene: .
clone size: .